This TCR beta chain was captured in a study of blood T cells in healthy people across ages (dated by TCRdb to 2013 to 2016). As for the study more broadly: Template switching captured roughly one uniquely barcoded TCR beta cDNA molecule per two T cells in model experiments. For two donors (one aged 18 to 30 and one aged 80 or older), the study analyzed two additional independent replicas of 1 million unique cDNA reads from the same blood draw. Age-related changes in TCR beta repertoire diversity were measured in the study by deep sequencing normalized with unique cDNA molecular identifiers. The donors were divided into four age groups: young (average around 16 years), middle-aged (approximately 39), aged (about 60) and long-lived (around 80). To avoid experimental bias, donors of different ages were distributed randomly across sequencing lanes. Overall study outcomes, separate from this receptor: Observed TCR beta diversity per million T cells fell roughly linearly with age, and a significant reduction was already apparent by age roughly 40. Since profiling was done on bulk unsorted PBMCs, naive and antigen-experienced compartments could not be conclusively compared. The percentage of naive T cells measured by flow cytometry correlated strongly with observed TCR beta diversity. Because the CMV infection status of the donors was unknown, age-related changes in expanded clonotypes may potentially have been confounded. Compared with the aged group, more naive CD4+ T cells, fewer expanded clones and increased TCR diversity were shown by the long-lived group, suggesting age selection. Total diversity estimates from one million sequenced T cells were considered lower bounds and underestimates.

Note on this clonotype: What this receptor recognizes is not known. No much larger clone is present one base from it, and per-base qualities are unavailable.

Donors were approximately 42 systemically healthy Caucasian individuals from Russia aged roughly 6 to 100 years. About 10 milliliters of peripheral blood were collected from each donor into EDTA-treated Vacutainer tubes. Ficoll-Paque density-gradient centrifugation was used to isolate PBMCs, with at least 7 million obtained per sample. Total RNA, at least 6 micrograms per sample, was extracted from PBMCs with Trizol reagent. Naive CD45RAhigh/CD27high T cell percentages were measured by flow cytometry on a PBMC aliquot from every donor. The CDR3 has 15 amino acids, counting the end cysteine and phenylalanine. Only the CDR3 part of the read is kept: 45 bases, read in frame from the first base. CDR1 and CDR2, per the germline V gene (reference sequence), are LNHNV and YYDKDF. Here V drops 5 bases and J drops 3 bases, and the junction holds 8 bases not matched to any gene. The library was produced with 5' RACE. Sequencing was performed on an Illumina HiSeq 2500. The second PCR ran for about 7 to 11 cycles and used a J-beta primer mix along with a sample-barcoded 5' primer. Each TCR beta cDNA molecule received a unique molecular identifier from a template-switch 5' adaptor carrying 12 random nucleotides. Each sample yielded at least 2.5 million CDR3-containing paired-end reads. First-strand cDNA synthesis was performed from all RNA using the Mint cDNA synthesis kit, with priming by a TRBC-specific oligonucleotide. Following uracil-DNA glycosylase treatment, a first 18-cycle PCR with universal primers M1SS and BC2_uni_R was performed on all cDNA. As for the authors' bioinformatics: Normalization of each sample was performed by random selection of 1 million high-quality reads, each carrying a distinct molecular identifier. Instead of being binned into consensus sequences, reads with shared molecular identifiers were discarded. MiTCR, with a Q25 quality threshold and the strictest error-elimination algorithm, was used for CDR3 identification, clonotype clustering and error correction. A nonparametric unseen species model using Euler transformation provided a lower-bound estimate of total TCR beta diversity. The raw public data were reprocessed by TCRdb itself: fastp quality trimming at Q25, MiXCR clonotype calling, in-frame beta chains only. All rows with the same CDR3 protein become a single entry with the most common DNA and genes. The V and J calls here are based on TCRdb, not the publication. The sample table records about 1.4 million distinct CDR3 sequences; 59% of these occur just once. Together, the top ten hold approximately 7% of the sample.

Rearrangement joined TRBV15 to TRBJ2-3, with 7 bases in between that match TRBD1. The sequence derives from a man between 18 and 35 years old in good health. The sequenced material came from blood. CDR3 reads: CATSETGYGTDTQYF. The DNA sequence reads TGTGCCACCAGCGAGACAGGGTATGGAACAGATACGCAGTATTTT.